The source of this T cell receptor (beta chain) is a study of identical twins. The length of the CDR3 is 14 residues. V gave up 2 bases and J gave up 1 base, with 8 bases separating them. Findings and limits, study-wide: Within cord blood, abundant beta clonotypes carried fewer insertions, but memory repertoires showed no such trend.

Remarks on this clonotype: The target antigen is unknown.

Template switching, a step in the protocol, added a universal primer site, and cDNA carried unique molecular identifiers. Using its own MiXCR run on the 5' RACE reads, TCRdb lists one record per CDR3 protein. The sample yields about 520,000 distinct CDR3 sequences, approximately 22% seen once. These data were also reused for a study on T cells expressing NK-cell markers. That report notes: HCMV serostatus: seven of eight sequenced donors positive, one negative. As a fraction of CD8+ T cells, dominant NKG2C+ clonotypes reached roughly 1.0-7.5% in roughly 6 donors.

The source material was CD4+ T cells sorted from blood. This receptor was obtained from a woman between 18 and 30 years old in good health. The rearrangement links TRBV12-3 or TRBV12-4 to TRBJ1-2; D gene uncertain. Here the CDR3 DNA reads TGTGCCAGCAGTTTATCTTTCGATAACTATGGCTACACCTTC. This gives the protein CASSLSFDNYGYTF.